This T cell receptor beta chain was recovered during a study of identical twins. Carrying unique molecular identifiers, the cDNA also gained a universal primer site through template switching. TCRdb re-called the 5' RACE reads with MiXCR, one entry per CDR3 protein. Among 1.5 million to 2 million distinct CDR3 sequences, 32% were seen once, and the ten largest hold about 0.27%. In this sample, this clonotype turned up a few times. V was pared by 3 bases and J by 15 bases, with 22 bases of the junction left unmatched. The CDR3 is 17 amino acids. Looked up from germline, CDR1 is KGHDR and CDR2 is SFDVKD.

The clonotype comes from a newborn girl in good health. The chain uses TRBV24-1 and TRBJ2-1; 7 bases are shared with TRBD2. Source material: cord blood. CDR3 bases: TGTGCCACCAGTGATCCCTCGAGCGGGGCCACATACCCCGCCCTGTTCTTC. Encoded protein: CATSDPSSGATYPALFF.